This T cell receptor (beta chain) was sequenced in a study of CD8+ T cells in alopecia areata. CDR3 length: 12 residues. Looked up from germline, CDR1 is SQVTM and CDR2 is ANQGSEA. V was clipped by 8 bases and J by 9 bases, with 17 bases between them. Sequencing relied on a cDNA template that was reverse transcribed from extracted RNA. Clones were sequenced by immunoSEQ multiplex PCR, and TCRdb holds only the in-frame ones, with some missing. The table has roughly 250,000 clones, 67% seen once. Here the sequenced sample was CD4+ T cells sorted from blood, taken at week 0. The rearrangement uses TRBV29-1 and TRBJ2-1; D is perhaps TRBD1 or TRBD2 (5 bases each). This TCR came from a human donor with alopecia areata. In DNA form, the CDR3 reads TGCAGCTCCAAGGGACCTGCAGGTGAGCAGTTCTTC. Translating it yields CSSKGPAGEQFF.